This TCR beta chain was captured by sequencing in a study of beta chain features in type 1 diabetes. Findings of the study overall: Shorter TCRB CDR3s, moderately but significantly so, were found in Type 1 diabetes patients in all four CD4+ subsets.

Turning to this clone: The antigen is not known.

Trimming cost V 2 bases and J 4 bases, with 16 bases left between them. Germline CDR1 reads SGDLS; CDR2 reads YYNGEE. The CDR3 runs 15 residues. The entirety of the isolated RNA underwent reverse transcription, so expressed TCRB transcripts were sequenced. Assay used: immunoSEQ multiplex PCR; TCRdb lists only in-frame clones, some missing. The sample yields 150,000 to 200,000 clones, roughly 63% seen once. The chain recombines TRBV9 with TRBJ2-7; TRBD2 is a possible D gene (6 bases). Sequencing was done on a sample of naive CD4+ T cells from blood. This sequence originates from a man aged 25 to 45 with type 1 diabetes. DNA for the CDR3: TGTGCCAGCAGCGTCTTGGGGGGACCCGATTACGAGCAGTACTTC. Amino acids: CASSVLGGPDYEQYF. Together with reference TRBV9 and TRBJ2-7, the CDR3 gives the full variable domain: DSGVTQTPKHLITATGQRVTLRCSPRSGDLSVYWYQQSLDQGLQFLIQYYNGEERAKGNILERFSAQQFPDLHSELNLSSLELGDSALYFCASSVLGGPDYEQYFGPGTRLTVT.